This paragraph covers one T cell receptor (beta chain) sequence. Its antigen is not identified. The sample comes from a study of OX40 agonist ivuxolimab in advanced cancers. Study in general: The diagnoses of dose-escalation patients were hepatocellular carcinoma, melanoma, renal cell or head and neck cancer. Overall study findings and caveats: Undetermined was the antigen specificity of the expanded peripheral T cells.

The length of the CDR3 is 16 residues. Trimming took off 3 bases at V and 1 base at J, with 15 bases between the two ends. CDR1 is SGDLS and CDR2 is YYNGEE in the germline V gene. The protocol was immunoSEQ multiplex PCR, while the TCRdb copy is restricted to in-frame clones and leaves out a portion. The sample comprises tens of thousands of clones, over 80% of which are singletons, and 2.8% rests with the top ten. The chain has TRBV9 and TRBJ2-3, with D perhaps matching TRBD1 (6 bases). Sequencing used CD4+ or CD8+ T cells sorted from blood, obtained in a trial of the OX40 agonist ivuxolimab. This clonotype was sampled from an adult with an advanced solid tumor such as melanoma, head and neck, liver or kidney cancer. CDR3 region: CASSAQVGAGTDTQYF. CDR3 nucleotides: TGTGCCAGCAGCGCTCAGGTGGGGGCTGGCACAGATACGCAGTATTTT.